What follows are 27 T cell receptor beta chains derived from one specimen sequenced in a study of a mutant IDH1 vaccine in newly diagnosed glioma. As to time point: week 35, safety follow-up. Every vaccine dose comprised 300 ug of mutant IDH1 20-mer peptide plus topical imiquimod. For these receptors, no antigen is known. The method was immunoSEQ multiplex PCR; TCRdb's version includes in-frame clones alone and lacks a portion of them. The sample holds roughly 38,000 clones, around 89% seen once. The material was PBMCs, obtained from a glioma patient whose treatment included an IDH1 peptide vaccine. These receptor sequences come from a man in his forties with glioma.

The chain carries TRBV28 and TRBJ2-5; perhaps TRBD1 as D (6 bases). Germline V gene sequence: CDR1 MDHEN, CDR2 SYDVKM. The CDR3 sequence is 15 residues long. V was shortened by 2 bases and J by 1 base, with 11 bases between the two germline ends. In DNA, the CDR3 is TGTGCCAGCAGTTTAACCCCGGACAGCCAAGAGACCCAGTACTTC. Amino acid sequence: CASSLTPDSQETQYF. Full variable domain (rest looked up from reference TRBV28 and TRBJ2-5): DVKVTQSSRYLVKRTGEKVFLECVQDMDHENMFWYRQDPGLGLRLIYFSYDVKMKEKGDIPEGYSVSREKKERFSLILESASTNQTSMYLCASSLTPDSQETQYFGPGTRLLVL.

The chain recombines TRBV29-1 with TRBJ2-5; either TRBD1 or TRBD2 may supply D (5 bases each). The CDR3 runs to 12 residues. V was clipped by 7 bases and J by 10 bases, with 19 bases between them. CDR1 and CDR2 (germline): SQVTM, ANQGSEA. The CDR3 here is CSGGDPRRDQYF. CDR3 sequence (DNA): TGCAGCGGTGGGGACCCCAGAAGGGACCAGTACTTC.

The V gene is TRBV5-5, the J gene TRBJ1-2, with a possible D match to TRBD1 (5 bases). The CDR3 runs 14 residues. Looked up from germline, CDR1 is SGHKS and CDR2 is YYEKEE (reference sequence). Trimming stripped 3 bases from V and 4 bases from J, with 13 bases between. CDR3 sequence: CASSWRAGSYGYTF. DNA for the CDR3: TGTGCCAGCAGCTGGCGGGCAGGGAGCTATGGCTACACCTTC.

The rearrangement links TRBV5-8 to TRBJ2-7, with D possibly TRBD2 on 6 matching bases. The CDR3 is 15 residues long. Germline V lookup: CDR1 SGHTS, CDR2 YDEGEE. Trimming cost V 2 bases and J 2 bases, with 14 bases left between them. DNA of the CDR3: TGTGCCAGCAGCTTCCTCCGGGACTCAGCCTACGAGCAGTACTTC. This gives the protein CASSFLRDSAYEQYF.

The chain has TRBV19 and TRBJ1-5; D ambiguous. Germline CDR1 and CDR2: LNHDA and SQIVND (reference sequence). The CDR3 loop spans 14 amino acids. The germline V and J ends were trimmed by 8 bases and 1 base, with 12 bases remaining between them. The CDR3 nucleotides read TGTGCCAGTGGTACAGCCCTCAGCAATCAGCCCCAGCATTTT. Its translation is CASGTALSNQPQHF.

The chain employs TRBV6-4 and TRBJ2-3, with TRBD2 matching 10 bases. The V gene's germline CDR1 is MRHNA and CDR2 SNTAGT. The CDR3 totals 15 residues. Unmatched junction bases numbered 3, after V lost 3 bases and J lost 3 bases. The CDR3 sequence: CASSESGGGTDTQYF. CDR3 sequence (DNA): TGTGCCAGCAGTGAGAGCGGGGGGGGAACAGATACGCAGTATTTT.

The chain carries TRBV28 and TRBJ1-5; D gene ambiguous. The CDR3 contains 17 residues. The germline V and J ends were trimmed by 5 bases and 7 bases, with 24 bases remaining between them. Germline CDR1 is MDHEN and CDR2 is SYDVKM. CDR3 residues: CASSIPYGWGGRQPQHF. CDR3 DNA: TGTGCCAGCAGTATACCCTACGGATGGGGAGGACGACAGCCCCAGCATTTT.

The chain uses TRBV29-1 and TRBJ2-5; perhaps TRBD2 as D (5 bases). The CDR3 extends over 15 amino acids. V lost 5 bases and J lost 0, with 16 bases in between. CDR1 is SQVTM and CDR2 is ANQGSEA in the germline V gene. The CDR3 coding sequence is TGCAGCGTTTTCCTTACGACTACTCACCAAGAGACCCAGTACTTC. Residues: CSVFLTTTHQETQYF.

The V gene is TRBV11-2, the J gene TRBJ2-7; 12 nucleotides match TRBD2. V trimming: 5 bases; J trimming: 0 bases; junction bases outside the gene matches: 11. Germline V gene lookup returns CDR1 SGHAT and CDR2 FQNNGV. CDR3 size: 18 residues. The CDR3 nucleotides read TGTGCCAGCAGCCCCCCTCGGACTAGCGGGATTAGCTCCTACGAGCAGTACTTC. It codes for CASSPPRTSGISSYEQYF.

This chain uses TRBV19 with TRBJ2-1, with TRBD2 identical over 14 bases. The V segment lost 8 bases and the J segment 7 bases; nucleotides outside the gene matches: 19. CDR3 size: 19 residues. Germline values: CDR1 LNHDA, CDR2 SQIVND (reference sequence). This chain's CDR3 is CASQSGTGLTSGRANEQFF. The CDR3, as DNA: TGTGCCAGTCAATCCGGGACAGGGTTGACTAGCGGGAGGGCAAATGAGCAGTTCTTC.

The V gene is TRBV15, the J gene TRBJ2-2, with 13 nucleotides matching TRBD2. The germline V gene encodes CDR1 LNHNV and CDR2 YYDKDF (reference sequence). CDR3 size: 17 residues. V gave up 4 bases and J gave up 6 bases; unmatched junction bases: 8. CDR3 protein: CATSMRLLAGGAGELFF. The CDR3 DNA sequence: TGTGCCACCAGCATGCGGCTACTAGCGGGAGGGGCCGGGGAGCTGTTTTTT.

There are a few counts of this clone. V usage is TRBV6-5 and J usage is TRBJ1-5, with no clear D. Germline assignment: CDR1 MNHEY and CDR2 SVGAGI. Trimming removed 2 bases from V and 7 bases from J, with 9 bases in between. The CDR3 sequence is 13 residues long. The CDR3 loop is CASSYDRRQPQHF. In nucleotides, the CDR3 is TGTGCCAGCAGTTACGACCGAAGGCAGCCCCAGCATTTT.

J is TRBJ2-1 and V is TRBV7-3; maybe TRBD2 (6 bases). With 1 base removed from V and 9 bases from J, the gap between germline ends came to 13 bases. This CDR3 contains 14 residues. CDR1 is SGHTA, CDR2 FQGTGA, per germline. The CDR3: CASSLRSLASEQFF. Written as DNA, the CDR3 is TGTGCCAGCAGCTTAAGGTCGCTAGCGAGTGAGCAGTTCTTC.

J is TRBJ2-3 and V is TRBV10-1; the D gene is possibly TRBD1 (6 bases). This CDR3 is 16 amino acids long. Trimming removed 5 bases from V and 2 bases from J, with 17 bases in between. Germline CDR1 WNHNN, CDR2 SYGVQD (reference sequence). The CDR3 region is CASSYTPGVYTDTQYF. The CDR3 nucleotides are TGCGCCAGCAGTTATACTCCAGGGGTTTACACAGATACGCAGTATTTT.

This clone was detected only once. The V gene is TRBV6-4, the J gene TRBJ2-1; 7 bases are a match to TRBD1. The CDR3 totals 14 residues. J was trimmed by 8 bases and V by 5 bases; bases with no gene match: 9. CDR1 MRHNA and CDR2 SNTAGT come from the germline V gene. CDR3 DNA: TGTGCCAGCAGTCGCAGGGGGACATACGATGAGCAGTTCTTC. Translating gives CASSRRGTYDEQFF.

The CDR3 DNA reads as TGTGCCAGCAGCTTGAGACGGGCCCTCCAAGAGACCCAGTACTTC. Protein sequence: CASSLRRALQETQYF. The chain recombines TRBV5-6 with TRBJ2-5; D gene uncertain. The CDR3 loop spans 15 amino acids. The germline V gene has CDR1 SGHDT and CDR2 YYEEEE. Trimming stripped 1 base from V and 1 base from J, with 11 bases between.

This chain's CDR3 is CASSGGQSYGYTF. The DNA for the CDR3 is TGTGCCAGCAGCGGGGGACAGTCCTATGGCTACACCTTC. The gene calls are TRBV7-8 and TRBJ1-2, with 7 bases lining up with TRBD1. Looked up from germline, CDR1 is SGHVS and CDR2 is FQNEAQ. The CDR3 is 13 amino acids. V lost 5 bases and J lost 4; bases outside the gene matches: 4.

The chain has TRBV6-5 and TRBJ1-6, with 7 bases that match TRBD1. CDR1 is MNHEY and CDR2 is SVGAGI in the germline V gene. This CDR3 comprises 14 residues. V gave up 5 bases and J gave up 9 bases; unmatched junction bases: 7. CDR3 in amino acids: CASSDRGGGSPLHF. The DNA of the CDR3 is TGTGCCAGCAGTGACAGAGGGGGCGGTTCACCCCTCCACTTT.

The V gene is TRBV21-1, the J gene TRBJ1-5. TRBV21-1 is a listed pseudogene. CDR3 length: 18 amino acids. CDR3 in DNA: TGTGCCAGCAGCAAGGAAGATCCCCGAGGTGACAGCAATCAGCCCCAGCATTTT. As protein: CASSKEDPRGDSNQPQHF.

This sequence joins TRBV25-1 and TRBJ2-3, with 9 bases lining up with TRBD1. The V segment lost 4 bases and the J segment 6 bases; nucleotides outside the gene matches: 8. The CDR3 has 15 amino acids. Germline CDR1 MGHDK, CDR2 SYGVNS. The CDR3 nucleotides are TGTGCCAGCAGTGGGCTGACAGGGGGAATGGATACGCAGTATTTT. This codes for CASSGLTGGMDTQYF.

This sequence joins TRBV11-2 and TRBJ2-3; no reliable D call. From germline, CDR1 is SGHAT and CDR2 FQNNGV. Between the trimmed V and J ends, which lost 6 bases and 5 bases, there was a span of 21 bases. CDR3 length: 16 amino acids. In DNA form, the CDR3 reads TGTGCCAGCAGTCAGTCGGATAGTCGGGCTGGAGATACGCAGTATTTT. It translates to CASSQSDSRAGDTQYF.

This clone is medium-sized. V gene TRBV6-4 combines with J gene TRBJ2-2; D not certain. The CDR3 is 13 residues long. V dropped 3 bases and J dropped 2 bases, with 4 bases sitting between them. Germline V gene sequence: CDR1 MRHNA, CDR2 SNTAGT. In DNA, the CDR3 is TGTGCCAGCAGTGAGACAAACACCGGGGAGCTGTTTTTT. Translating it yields CASSETNTGELFF.

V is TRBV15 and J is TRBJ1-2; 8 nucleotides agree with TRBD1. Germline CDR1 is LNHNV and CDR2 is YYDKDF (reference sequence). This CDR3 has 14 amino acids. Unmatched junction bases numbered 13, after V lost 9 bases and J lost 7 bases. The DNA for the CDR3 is TGTGCCACGAGATTACAGGGGGGCATAGGTGGCTACACCTTC. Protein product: CATRLQGGIGGYTF.

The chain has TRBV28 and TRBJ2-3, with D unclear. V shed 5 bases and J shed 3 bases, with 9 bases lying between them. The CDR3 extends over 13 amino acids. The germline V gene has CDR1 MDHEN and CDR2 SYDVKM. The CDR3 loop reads CASSPPVTDTQYF. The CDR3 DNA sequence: TGTGCCAGCAGTCCCCCCGTTACAGATACGCAGTATTTT.

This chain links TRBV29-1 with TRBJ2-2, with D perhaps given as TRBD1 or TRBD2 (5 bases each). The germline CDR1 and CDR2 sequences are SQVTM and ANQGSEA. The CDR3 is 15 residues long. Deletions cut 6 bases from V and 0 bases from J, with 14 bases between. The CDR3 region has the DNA TGCAGCGTGTCGACTGGGACGTCGAACACCGGGGAGCTGTTTTTT. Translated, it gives CSVSTGTSNTGELFF.

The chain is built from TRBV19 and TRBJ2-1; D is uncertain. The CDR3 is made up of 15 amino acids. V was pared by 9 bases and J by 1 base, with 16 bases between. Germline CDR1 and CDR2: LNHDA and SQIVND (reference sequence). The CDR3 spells CASSETLRSYNEQFF. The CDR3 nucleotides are TGTGCCAGCAGCGAGACCCTCAGATCCTACAATGAGCAGTTCTTC.

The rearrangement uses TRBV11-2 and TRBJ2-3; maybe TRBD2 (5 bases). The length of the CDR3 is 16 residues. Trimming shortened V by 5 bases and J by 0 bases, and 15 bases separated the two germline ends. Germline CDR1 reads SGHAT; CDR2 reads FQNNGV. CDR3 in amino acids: CASSPRSRVSTDTQYF. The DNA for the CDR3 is TGTGCCAGCAGCCCTCGGTCGCGGGTTAGCACAGATACGCAGTATTTT.